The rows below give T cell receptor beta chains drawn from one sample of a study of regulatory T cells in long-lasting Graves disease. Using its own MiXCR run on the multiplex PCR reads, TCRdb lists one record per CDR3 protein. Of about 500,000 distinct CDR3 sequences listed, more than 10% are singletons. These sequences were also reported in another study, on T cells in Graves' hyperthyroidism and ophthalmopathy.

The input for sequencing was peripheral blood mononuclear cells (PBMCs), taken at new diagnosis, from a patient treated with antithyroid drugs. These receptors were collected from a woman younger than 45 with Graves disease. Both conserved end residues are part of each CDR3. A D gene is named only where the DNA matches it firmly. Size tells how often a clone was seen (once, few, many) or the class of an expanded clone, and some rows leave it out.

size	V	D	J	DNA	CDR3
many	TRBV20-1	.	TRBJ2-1	TGCAGTGCCTTTCTAGGAAATGAGCAGTTCTTC	CSAFLGNEQFF
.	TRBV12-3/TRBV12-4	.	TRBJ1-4	TGTGCCAGCAGTACTCGGGGAGCTAATGAAAAACTGGTTTTT	CASSTRGANEKLVF
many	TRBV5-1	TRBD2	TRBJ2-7	TGCGCCAGCAGCCGGACTAGCGGGGGAACCTACGAGCAGTACTTC	CASSRTSGGTYEQYF
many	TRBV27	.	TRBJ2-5	TGTGCCAGCAGCCCGAAAGAGACCCAGTACTTC	CASSPKETQYF
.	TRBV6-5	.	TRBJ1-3	TGTGCCAGCAGTTACGATCCTAAGAGGAGGACCGCGAGAAACACCATATATTTT	CASSYDPKRRTARNTIYF
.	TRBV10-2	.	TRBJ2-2	TGCGCCAGCAGGGGGTCGAGGGAGCGGTACACCGGGGAGCTGTTTTTT	CASRGSRERYTGELFF
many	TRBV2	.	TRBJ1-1	TGTGCCAGCAGTGGGGGTTTCACTGAAGCTTTCTTT	CASSGGFTEAFF
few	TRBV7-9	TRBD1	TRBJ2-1	TGTGCCAGCAGGCCAGGGGGCAGTTCCTACAATGAGCAGTTCTTC	CASRPGGSSYNEQFF
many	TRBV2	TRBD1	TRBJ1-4	TGTGCCACCCGGTACGGGACAGGTGTAGAAAAACTGTTTTTT	CATRYGTGVEKLFF
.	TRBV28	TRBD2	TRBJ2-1	TGTGCCAGCAGTCGGGGGACTAGCGGCAATGAGCAGTTCTTC	CASSRGTSGNEQFF
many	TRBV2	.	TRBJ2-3	TGTGCCAGCCTTGATCAGGGCCTAACCTCCTTCACAGATACGCAGTATTTT	CASLDQGLTSFTDTQYF
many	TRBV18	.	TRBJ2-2	TGTGCCAGCTCACTAAGTGAAAACACCGGGGAGCTGTTTTTT	CASSLSENTGELFF
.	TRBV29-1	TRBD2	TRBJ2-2	TGCAGCGTTGCCGACCTAGCGGGAGGGACCGAGGAGCTGTTTTTT	CSVADLAGGTEELFF
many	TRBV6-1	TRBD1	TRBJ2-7	TGTGCCAGCAGGGGAGGACAGGGCGTCAGCGAGCAGTACTTC	CASRGGQGVSEQYF
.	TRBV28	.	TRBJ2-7	TGTGCCAGCGGGCGGGCAGGGGTTGGCGAGCAGTACTTC	CASGRAGVGEQYF
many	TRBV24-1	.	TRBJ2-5	TGTGCCACCCGTGGACAGTCCCAAGAGACCCAGTACTTC	CATRGQSQETQYF
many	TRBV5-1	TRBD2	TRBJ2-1	TGCGCCAGCAGCTACCCACTAGCGGGCCCGTCCTACAATGAGCAGTTCTTC	CASSYPLAGPSYNEQFF
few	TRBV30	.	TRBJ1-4	TGTGCCTGGAATCTAGGGAAATCTAATGAAAAACTGTTTTTT	CAWNLGKSNEKLFF
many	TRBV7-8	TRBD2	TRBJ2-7	TGTGCCAGCAGCTCGGGGAGGGACGTGTCCTACGAGCAGTACTTC	CASSSGRDVSYEQYF
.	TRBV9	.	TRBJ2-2	TGTGCCAGCAGCGTAGGGGGGATCGGGGAGCTGTTTTTT	CASSVGGIGELFF
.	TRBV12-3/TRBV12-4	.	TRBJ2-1	TGTGCCAGCAGTATGGGACCTCGTAGTAGCAATGAGCAGTTCTTC	CASSMGPRSSNEQFF
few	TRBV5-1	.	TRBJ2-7	TGCGCCAGCAGCTCGGGCGGGGGCCAGGGGTACGAGCAGTACTTC	CASSSGGGQGYEQYF
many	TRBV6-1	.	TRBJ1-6	TGTGCCAGCTGCCCCGGTGGCAAAGGTTCACCCCTCCACTTT	CASCPGGKGSPLHF